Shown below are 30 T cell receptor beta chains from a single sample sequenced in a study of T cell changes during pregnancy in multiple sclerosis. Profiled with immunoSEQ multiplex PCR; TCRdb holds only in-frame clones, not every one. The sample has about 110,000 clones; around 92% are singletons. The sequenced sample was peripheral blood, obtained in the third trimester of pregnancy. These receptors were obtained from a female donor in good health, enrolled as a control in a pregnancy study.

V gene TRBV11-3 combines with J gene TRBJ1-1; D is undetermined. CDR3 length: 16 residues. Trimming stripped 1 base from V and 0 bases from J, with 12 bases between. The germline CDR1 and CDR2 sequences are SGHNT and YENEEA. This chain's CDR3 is CASSLAERTLNTEAFF. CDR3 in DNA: TGTGCCAGCAGCTTAGCCGAGCGGACTTTGAACACTGAAGCTTTCTTT.

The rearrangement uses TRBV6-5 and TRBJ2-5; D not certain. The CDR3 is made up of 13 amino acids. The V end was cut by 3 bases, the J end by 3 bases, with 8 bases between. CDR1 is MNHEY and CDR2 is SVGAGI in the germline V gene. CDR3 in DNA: TGTGCCAGCAGTTATGACTTCGAAGAGACCCAGTACTTC. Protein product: CASSYDFEETQYF.

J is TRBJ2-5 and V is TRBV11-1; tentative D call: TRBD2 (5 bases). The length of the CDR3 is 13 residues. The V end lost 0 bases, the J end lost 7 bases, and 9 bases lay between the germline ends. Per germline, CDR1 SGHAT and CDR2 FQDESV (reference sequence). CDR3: CASSLAARGTQYF. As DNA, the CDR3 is TGTGCCAGCAGCTTAGCGGCCCGGGGGACCCAGTACTTC.

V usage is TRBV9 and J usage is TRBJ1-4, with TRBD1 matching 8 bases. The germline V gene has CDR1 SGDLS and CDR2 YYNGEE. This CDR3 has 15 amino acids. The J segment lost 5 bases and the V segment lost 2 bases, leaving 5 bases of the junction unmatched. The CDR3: CASSVRTGINEKLFF. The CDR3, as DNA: TGTGCCAGCAGCGTCCGGACAGGGATAAATGAAAAACTGTTTTTT.

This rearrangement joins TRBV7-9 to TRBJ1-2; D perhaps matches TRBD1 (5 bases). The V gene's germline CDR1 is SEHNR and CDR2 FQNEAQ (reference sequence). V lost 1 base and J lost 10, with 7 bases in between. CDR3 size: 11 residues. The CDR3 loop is CASSLVGDYTF. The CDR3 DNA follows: TGTGCCAGCAGCTTAGTAGGGGACTACACCTTC.

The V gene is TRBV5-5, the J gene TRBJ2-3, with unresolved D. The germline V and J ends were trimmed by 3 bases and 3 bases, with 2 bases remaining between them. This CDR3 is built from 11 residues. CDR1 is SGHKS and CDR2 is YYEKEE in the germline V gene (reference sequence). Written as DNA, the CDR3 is TGTGCCAGCAGCTCAACAGATACGCAGTATTTT. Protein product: CASSSTDTQYF.

The CDR3 loop is CAWVKGTGNNSPLHF. CDR3 DNA: TGTGCCTGGGTAAAAGGGACAGGGAATAATTCACCCCTCCACTTT. The gene calls are TRBV30 and TRBJ1-6, with 9 bases that match TRBD1. This CDR3 contains 15 residues. With V trimmed by 5 bases and J by 5 bases, 7 bases remained unmatched. Germline CDR1 GTSNPN, CDR2 SVGIG (reference sequence).

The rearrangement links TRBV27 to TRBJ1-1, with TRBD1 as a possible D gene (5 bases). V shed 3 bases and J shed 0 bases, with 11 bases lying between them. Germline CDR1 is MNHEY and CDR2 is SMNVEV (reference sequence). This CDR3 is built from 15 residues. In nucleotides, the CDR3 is TGTGCCAGCAGTTTGTTGCAGGGCCTGAACACTGAAGCTTTCTTT. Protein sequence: CASSLLQGLNTEAFF.

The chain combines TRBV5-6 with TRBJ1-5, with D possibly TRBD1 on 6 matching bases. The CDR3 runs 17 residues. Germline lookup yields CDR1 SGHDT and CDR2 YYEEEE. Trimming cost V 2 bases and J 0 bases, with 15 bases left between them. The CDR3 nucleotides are TGTGCCAGCAGCTTACTACAGGGCGCCTATAGCAATCAGCCCCAGCATTTT. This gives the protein CASSLLQGAYSNQPQHF.

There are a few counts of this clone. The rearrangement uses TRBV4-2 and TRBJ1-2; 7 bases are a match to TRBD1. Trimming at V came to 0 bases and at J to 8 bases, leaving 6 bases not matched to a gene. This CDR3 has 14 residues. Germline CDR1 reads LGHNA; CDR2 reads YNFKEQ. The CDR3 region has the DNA TGTGCCAGCAGCCAAGAACAGGGGCAGAGGGGCTACACCTTC. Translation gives CASSQEQGQRGYTF.

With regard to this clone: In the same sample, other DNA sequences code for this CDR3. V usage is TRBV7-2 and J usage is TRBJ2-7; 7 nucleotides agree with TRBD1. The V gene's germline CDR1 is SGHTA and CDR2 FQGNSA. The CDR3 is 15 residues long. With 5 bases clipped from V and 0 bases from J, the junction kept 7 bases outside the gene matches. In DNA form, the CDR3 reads TGTGCCAGCAGCCCATCAGGGGGTGGCTCCTACGAGCAGTACTTC. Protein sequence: CASSPSGGGSYEQYF.

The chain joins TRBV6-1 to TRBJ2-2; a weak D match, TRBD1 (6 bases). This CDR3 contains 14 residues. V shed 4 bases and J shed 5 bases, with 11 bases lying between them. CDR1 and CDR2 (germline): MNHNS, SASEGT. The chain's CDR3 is CASSVTQGTGELFF. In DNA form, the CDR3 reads TGTGCCAGCAGTGTAACACAGGGTACCGGGGAGCTGTTTTTT.

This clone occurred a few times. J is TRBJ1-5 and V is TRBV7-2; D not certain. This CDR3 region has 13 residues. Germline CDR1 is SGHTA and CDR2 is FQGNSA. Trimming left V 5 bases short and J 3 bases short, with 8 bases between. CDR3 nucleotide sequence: TGTGCCAGCAGCACTGCGTTCAATCAGCCCCAGCATTTT. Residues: CASSTAFNQPQHF.

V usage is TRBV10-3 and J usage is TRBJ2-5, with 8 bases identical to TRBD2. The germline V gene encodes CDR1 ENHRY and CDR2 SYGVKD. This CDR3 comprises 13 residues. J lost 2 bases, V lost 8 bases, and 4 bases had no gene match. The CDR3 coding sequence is TGTGCCATCCAGGGACTAGGTCAAGAGACCCAGTACTTC. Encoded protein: CAIQGLGQETQYF.

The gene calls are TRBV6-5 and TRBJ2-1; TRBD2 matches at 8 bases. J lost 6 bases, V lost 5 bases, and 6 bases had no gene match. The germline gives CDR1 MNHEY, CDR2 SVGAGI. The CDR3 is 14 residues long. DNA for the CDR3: TGTGCCAGCAGTCGGGGGGGGTCTGGCAATGAGCAGTTCTTC. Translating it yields CASSRGGSGNEQFF.

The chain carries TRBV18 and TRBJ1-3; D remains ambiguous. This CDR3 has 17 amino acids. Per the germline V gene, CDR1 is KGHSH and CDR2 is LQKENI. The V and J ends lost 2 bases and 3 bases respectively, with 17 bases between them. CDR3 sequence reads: CASSPGPASLSGNTIYF. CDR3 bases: TGTGCCAGCTCACCAGGTCCAGCGTCGTTAAGTGGAAACACCATATATTTT. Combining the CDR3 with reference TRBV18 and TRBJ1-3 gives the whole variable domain NAGVMQNPRHLVRRRGQEARLRCSPMKGHSHVYWYRQLPEEGLKFMVYLQKENIIDESGMPKERFSAEFPKEGPSILRIQQVVRGDSAAYFCASSPGPASLSGNTIYFGEGSWLTVV.

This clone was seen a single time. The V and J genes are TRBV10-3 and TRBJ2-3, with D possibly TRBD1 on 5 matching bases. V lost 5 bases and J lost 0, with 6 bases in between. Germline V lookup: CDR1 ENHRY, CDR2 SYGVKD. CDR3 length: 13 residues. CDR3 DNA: TGTGCCATCAGTAGACAGAGCACAGATACGCAGTATTTT. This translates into CAISRQSTDTQYF.

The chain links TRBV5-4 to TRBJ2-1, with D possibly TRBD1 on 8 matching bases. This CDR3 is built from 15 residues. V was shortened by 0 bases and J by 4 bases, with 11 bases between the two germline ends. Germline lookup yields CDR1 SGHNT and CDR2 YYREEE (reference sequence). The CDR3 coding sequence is TGTGCCAGCAGCTTGGTACAGGGGGGGTACAATGAGCAGTTCTTC. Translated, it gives CASSLVQGGYNEQFF.

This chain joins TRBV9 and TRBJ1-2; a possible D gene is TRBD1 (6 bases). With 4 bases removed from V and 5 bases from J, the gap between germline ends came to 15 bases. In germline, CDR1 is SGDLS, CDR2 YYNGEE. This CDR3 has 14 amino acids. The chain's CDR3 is CASSSINTGYGYTF. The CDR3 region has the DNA TGTGCCAGCAGCTCGATTAATACAGGGTATGGCTACACCTTC. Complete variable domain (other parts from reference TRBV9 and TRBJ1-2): DSGVTQTPKHLITATGQRVTLRCSPRSGDLSVYWYQQSLDQGLQFLIQYYNGEERAKGNILERFSAQQFPDLHSELNLSSLELGDSALYFCASSSINTGYGYTFGSGTRLTVV.

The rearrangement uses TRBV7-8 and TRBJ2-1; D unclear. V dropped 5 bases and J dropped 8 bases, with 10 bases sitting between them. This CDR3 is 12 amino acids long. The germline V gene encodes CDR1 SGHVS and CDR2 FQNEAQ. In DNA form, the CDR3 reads TGTGCCAGCAGCATGAATAGCTATGAGCAGTTCTTC. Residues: CASSMNSYEQFF.

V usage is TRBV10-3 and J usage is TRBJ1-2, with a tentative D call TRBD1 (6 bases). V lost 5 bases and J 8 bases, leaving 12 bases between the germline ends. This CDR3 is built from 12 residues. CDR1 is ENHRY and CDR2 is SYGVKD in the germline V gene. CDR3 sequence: CAISNSGEGYTF. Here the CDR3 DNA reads TGTGCCATCAGTAACTCAGGGGAAGGCTACACCTTC.

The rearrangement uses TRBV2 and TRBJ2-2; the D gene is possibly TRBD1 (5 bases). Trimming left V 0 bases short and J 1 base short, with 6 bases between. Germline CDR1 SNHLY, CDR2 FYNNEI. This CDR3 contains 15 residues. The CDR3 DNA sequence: TGTGCCAGCAGTGAAGCGGGGCTGAACACCGGGGAGCTGTTTTTT. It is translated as CASSEAGLNTGELFF.

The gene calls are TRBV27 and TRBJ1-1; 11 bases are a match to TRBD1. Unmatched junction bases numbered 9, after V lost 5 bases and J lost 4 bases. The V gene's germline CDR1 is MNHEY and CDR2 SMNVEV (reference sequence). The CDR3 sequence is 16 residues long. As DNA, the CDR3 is TGTGCCAGCAGTCCTCGGACAGGGGGCTTTTCCACTGAAGCTTTCTTT. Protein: CASSPRTGGFSTEAFF.

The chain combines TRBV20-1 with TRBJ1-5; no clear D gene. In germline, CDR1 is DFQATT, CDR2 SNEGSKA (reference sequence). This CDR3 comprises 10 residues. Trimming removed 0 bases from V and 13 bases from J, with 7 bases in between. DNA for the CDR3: TGCAGTGCTAGAGATGAGGATCAGCATTTT. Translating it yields CSARDEDQHF.

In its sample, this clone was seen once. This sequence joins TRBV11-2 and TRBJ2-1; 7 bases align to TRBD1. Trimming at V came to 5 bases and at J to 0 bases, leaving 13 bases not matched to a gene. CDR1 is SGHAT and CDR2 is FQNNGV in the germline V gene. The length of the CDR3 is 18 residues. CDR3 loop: CASSTRDSFESSYNEQFF. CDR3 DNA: TGTGCCAGCAGCACCCGGGACAGCTTCGAGAGCTCCTACAATGAGCAGTTCTTC.

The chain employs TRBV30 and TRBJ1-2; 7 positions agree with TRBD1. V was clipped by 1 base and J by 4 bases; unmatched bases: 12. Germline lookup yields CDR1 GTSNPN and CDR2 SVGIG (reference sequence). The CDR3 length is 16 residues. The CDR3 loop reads CAWSAPQGGSVYGYTF. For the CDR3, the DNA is TGTGCCTGGAGTGCCCCCCAGGGGGGATCAGTCTATGGCTACACCTTC.

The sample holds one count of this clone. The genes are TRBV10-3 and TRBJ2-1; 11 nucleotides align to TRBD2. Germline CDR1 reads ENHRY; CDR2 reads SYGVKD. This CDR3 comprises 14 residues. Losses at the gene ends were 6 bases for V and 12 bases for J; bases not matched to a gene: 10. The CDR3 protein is CAISLGLAVLPQFF. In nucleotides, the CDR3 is TGTGCCATCAGCTTGGGACTAGCGGTGCTACCGCAGTTCTTC.

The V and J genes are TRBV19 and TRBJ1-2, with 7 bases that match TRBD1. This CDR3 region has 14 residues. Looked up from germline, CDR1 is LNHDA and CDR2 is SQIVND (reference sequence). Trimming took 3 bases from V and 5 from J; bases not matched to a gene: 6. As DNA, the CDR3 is TGTGCCAGTAGTATTGACAGGGAAGAGTATGGCTACACCTTC. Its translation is CASSIDREEYGYTF.

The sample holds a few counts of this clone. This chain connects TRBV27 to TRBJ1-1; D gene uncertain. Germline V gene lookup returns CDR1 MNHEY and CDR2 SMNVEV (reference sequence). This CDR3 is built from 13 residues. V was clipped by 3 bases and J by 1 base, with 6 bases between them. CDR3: CASSLLGNTEAFF. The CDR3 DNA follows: TGTGCCAGCAGTTTGCTAGGGAACACTGAAGCTTTCTTT.

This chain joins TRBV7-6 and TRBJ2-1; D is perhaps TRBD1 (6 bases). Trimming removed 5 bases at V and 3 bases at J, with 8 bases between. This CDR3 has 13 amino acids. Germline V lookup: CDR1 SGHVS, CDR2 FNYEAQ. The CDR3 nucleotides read TGTGCCAGCAGCGTACAGGGCTACAATGAGCAGTTCTTC. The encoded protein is CASSVQGYNEQFF. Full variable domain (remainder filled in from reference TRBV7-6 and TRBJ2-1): GAGVSQSPRYKVTKRGQDVALRCDPISGHVSLYWYRQALGQGPEFLTYFNYEAQQDKSGLPNDRFSAERPEGSISTLTIQRTEQRDSAMYRCASSVQGYNEQFFGPGTRLTVL.